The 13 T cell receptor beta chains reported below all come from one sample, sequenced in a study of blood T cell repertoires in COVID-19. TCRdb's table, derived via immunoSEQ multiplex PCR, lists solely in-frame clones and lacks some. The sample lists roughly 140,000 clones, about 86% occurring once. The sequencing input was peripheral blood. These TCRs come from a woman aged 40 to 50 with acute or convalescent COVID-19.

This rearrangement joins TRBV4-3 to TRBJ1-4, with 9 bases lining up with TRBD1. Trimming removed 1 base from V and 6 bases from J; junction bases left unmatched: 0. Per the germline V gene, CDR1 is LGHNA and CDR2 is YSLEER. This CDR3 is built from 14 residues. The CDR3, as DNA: TGCGCCAGCAGCCAAGGGACAGGGGATGAAAAACTGTTTTTT. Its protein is CASSQGTGDEKLFF.

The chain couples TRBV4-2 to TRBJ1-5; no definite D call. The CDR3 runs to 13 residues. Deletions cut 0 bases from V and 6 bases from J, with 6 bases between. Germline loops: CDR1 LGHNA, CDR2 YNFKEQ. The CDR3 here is CASSQEASQPQHF. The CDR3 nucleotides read TGTGCCAGCAGCCAAGAAGCGAGTCAGCCCCAGCATTTT.

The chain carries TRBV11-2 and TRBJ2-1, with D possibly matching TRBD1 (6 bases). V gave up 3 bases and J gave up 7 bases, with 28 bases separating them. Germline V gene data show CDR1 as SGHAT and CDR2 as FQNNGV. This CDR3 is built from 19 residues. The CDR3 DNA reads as TGTGCCAGCAGCTTGGCCGGGACACGGTTCGGTTTTTTTTTAAATGAGCAGTTCTTC. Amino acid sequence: CASSLAGTRFGFFLNEQFF.

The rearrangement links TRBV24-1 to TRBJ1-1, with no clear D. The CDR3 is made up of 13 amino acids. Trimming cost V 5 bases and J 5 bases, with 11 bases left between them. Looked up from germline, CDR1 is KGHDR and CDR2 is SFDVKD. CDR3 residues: CATSASERTEAFF. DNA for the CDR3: TGTGCCACCAGTGCCAGTGAGAGGACTGAAGCTTTCTTT.

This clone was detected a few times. For the CDR3, the DNA is TGTGCCAGCAGTGACATGGTCAGGGGTGGCAATCAGCCCCAGCATTTT. Protein sequence: CASSDMVRGGNQPQHF. The chain joins TRBV2 to TRBJ1-5; tentative D call: TRBD1 (6 bases). The V end lost 3 bases, the J end lost 2 bases, and 14 bases lay between the germline ends. This CDR3 contains 16 residues. Germline lookup yields CDR1 SNHLY and CDR2 FYNNEI.

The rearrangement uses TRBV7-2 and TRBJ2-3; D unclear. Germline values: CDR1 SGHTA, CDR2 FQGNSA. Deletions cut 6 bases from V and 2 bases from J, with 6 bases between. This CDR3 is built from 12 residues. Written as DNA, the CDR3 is TGTGCCAGCAGTTCAAACACAGATACGCAGTATTTT. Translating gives CASSSNTDTQYF.

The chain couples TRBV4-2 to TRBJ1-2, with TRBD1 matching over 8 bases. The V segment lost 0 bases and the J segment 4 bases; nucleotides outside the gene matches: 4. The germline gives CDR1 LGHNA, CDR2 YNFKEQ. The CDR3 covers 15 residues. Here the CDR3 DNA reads TGTGCCAGCAGCCAAGAATGGACAGGGAGCTATGGCTACACCTTC. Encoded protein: CASSQEWTGSYGYTF.

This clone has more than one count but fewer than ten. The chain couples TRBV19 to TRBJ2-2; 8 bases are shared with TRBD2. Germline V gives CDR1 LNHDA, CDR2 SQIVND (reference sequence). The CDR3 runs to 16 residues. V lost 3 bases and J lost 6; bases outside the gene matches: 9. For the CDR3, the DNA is TGTGCCAGTAGTATTAAAGCGGGAGTTGTACCCGGGGAGCTGTTTTTT. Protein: CASSIKAGVVPGELFF.

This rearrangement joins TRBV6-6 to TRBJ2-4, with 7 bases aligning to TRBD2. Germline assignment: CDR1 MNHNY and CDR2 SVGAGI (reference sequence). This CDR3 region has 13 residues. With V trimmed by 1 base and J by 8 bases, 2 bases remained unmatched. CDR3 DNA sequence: TGTGCCAGCAGTTACTGGGGGGGTGACATTCAGTACTTC. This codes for CASSYWGGDIQYF.

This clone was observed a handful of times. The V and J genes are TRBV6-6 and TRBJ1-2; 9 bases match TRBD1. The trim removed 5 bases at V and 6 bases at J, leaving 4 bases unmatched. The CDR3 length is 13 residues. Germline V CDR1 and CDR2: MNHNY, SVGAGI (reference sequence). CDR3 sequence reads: CASSPDRGDGYTF. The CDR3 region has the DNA TGTGCCAGCAGTCCCGACAGGGGGGATGGCTACACCTTC.

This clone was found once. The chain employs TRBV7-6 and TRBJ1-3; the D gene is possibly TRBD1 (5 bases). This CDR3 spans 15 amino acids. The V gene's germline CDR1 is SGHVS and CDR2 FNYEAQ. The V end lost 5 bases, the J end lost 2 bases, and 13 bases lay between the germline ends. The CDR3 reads CASSPHPGTGNTIYF. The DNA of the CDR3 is TGTGCCAGCAGCCCCCATCCAGGGACTGGAAACACCATATATTTT.

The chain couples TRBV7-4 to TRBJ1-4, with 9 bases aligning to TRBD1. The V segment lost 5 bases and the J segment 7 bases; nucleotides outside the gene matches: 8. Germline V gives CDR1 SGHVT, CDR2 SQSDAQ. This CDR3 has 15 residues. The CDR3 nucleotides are TGTGCCAGCAGCCCTACAGGGGGCCTGGTTGAAAAACTGTTTTTT. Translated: CASSPTGGLVEKLFF.

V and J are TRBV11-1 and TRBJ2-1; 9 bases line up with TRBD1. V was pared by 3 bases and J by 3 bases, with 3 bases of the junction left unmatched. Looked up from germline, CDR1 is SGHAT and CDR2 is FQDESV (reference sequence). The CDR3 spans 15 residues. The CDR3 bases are TGTGCCAGCAGCTTGGGACAGGGCGGCTACAATGAGCAGTTCTTC. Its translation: CASSLGQGGYNEQFF.